These 14 T cell receptor beta chains came from one sample sequenced in a study of cytomegalovirus exposure and HLA in healthy donors (dated by TCRdb to 2016 to 2017). Library creation used the immunoSEQ multiplex PCR assay. TCRdb took over this immuneACCESS table, retaining in-frame rearrangements with V and J assigned. Such tables are incomplete; in checked studies, under half of the missing clones stem from an unresolved V gene, and the remainder is unexplained. This sample lists tens of thousands of clones; over 75% were detected once. The ten largest clones add up to 6% to 8% of the sample. Sequencing was done on a sample of PBMCs. The receptors derive from a woman in her twenties or thirties in good health and CMV-seronegative.

The chain combines TRBV28 with TRBJ2-3; 10 nucleotides match TRBD2. V dropped 2 bases and J dropped 2; count of bases not matched to a gene: 4. The CDR3 has 16 residues. Germline CDR1 and CDR2: MDHEN and SYDVKM. In DNA, the CDR3 is TGTGCCAGCAGTTTAGTGCTAGCGGGGGACACAGATACGCAGTATTTT. It specifies CASSLVLAGDTDTQYF.

J is TRBJ1-2 and V is TRBV5-1, with D possibly matching TRBD1 (5 bases). The CDR3 covers 15 residues. Germline CDR1 is SGHRS and CDR2 is YFSETQ. V was trimmed by 2 bases and J by 3 bases, leaving 14 bases between them. The CDR3 protein is CASSLDSSGDYGYTF. The CDR3, as DNA: TGCGCCAGCAGCTTAGACAGCTCGGGTGACTATGGCTACACCTTC.

The chain couples TRBV10-3 to TRBJ2-6; TRBD2 might be the D (6 bases). Trimming left V 0 bases short and J 2 bases short, with 8 bases between. The CDR3 length is 16 residues. Germline values: CDR1 ENHRY, CDR2 SYGVKD. In nucleotides, the CDR3 is TGTGCCATCAGTGAGTCGGAGGGTGCTGGGGCCAACGTCCTGACTTTC. This codes for CAISESEGAGANVLTF.

This chain joins TRBV19 and TRBJ1-4, with D perhaps TRBD1 (6 bases). With 10 bases removed from V and 7 bases from J, the gap between germline ends came to 16 bases. The CDR3 is made up of 13 amino acids. Germline CDR1 LNHDA, CDR2 SQIVND (reference sequence). CDR3 residues: CATSGTIGEKLFF. The CDR3 nucleotides are TGTGCCACCTCCGGGACAATTGGTGAAAAACTGTTTTTT.

The J gene is TRBJ2-3, the V gene TRBV25-1; TRBD2 agrees at 11 bases. Per the germline V gene, CDR1 is MGHDK and CDR2 is SYGVNS. J gave up 2 bases and V 5 bases, and 6 bases lay outside the gene matches. The CDR3 extends over 16 amino acids. CDR3 residues: CASSSPTSGNTDTQYF. DNA of the CDR3: TGTGCCAGCAGTTCACCGACTAGCGGGAACACAGATACGCAGTATTTT.

The rearrangement uses TRBV28 and TRBJ2-2; the D gene is possibly TRBD2 (5 bases). V was cut by 2 bases and J by 7 bases, with 11 bases left in between. CDR3 size: 14 residues. Germline V gene lookup returns CDR1 MDHEN and CDR2 SYDVKM. The CDR3 nucleotides read TGTGCCAGCAGTTTAGCGGGTGACGTCGGGGAGCTGTTTTTT. Translated, it gives CASSLAGDVGELFF.

This chain links TRBV9 with TRBJ1-5; perhaps TRBD1 as D (5 bases). Germline V gene lookup returns CDR1 SGDLS and CDR2 YYNGEE. There are 15 residues in the CDR3. V dropped 1 base and J dropped 3 bases, with 11 bases sitting between them. CDR3 in amino acids: CASSVTGGNNQPQHF. CDR3 nucleotide sequence: TGTGCCAGCAGCGTAACGGGGGGAAACAATCAGCCCCAGCATTTT. The whole variable domain, remainder taken from reference TRBV9 and TRBJ1-5, is DSGVTQTPKHLITATGQRVTLRCSPRSGDLSVYWYQQSLDQGLQFLIQYYNGEERAKGNILERFSAQQFPDLHSELNLSSLELGDSALYFCASSVTGGNNQPQHFGDGTRLSIL.

The rearrangement links TRBV4-3 to TRBJ2-2, with TRBD2 matching 9 bases. Germline trimming cut 4 bases from V and 2 bases from J; bases unmatched to any gene: 2. Germline CDR1 and CDR2: LGHNA and YSLEER. The CDR3 has 15 residues. The CDR3 spells CASSPTSGNTGELFF. CDR3 nucleotide sequence: TGCGCCAGCAGCCCGACTAGCGGCAACACCGGGGAGCTGTTTTTT.

This rearrangement joins TRBV27 to TRBJ2-1; 12 positions agree with TRBD2. This CDR3 region has 15 residues. V was clipped by 4 bases and J by 6 bases; unmatched bases: 4. Germline CDR1 MNHEY, CDR2 SMNVEV (reference sequence). CDR3: CASSSTTSGSNEQFF. The CDR3 nucleotides read TGTGCCAGCAGTTCGACGACTAGCGGGAGCAATGAGCAGTTCTTC.

The V and J genes are TRBV6-5 and TRBJ2-1; 9 bases are shared with TRBD2. The CDR3 runs to 15 residues. Germline V gene data show CDR1 as MNHEY and CDR2 as SVGAGI. The V and J ends lost 0 bases and 3 bases, in that order; junction bases with no gene match: 0. CDR3 amino acids: CASSYSTSGYNEQFF. The DNA of the CDR3 is TGTGCCAGCAGTTACTCGACTAGCGGCTACAATGAGCAGTTCTTC.

The chain is built from TRBV28 and TRBJ2-7, with 9 bases aligning to TRBD2. This CDR3 contains 15 residues. CDR1 and CDR2 from the germline V gene are MDHEN and SYDVKM. Trimming removed 4 bases from V and 4 bases from J; junction bases left unmatched: 8. Here the CDR3 DNA reads TGTGCCAGCAGTTCGACCGGGACTAGCCTTTACGAGCAGTACTTC. Translated: CASSSTGTSLYEQYF.

Only one count was recorded for this clone. The CDR3 reads CASSAQETQYF. The DNA of the CDR3 is TGTGCCAGCAGTGCGCAAGAGACCCAGTACTTC. J is TRBJ2-5 and V is TRBV27; D is ambiguous. Looked up from germline, CDR1 is MNHEY and CDR2 is SMNVEV (reference sequence). The CDR3 loop spans 11 amino acids. V was shortened by 5 bases and J by 2 bases, with 3 bases between the two germline ends.

The J gene is TRBJ1-1, the V gene TRBV5-1, with 9 bases that match TRBD1. The germline CDR1 and CDR2 sequences are SGHRS and YFSETQ. The V segment lost 4 bases and the J segment 3 bases; nucleotides outside the gene matches: 4. This CDR3 has 14 residues. DNA of the CDR3: TGCGCCAGCAGCCTTAGGACAGGGGACACTGAAGCTTTCTTT. Translation gives CASSLRTGDTEAFF.

The rearrangement joins TRBV5-1 to TRBJ2-3; 10 bases are a match to TRBD2. This CDR3 has 15 amino acids. Trimming removed 0 bases from V and 3 bases from J; junction bases left unmatched: 1. Germline CDR1 is SGHRS and CDR2 is YFSETQ. The CDR3 DNA is TGCGCCAGCAGCTTGGATAGCGGGAGGACAGATACGCAGTATTTT. Translation gives CASSLDSGRTDTQYF.